This T cell receptor beta chain was recovered during a study of spatial heterogeneity in lung cancer. Study background: Detection of beta-chain sequences consistently exceeded that of alpha-chain sequences. Whole-study results and caveats: Within tumors, counts of expanded alpha and beta TCRs tracked tumor mutation counts.

MiXCR was run by TCRdb on the 5' RACE reads, yielding one entry per CDR3 protein. Here the sample spans 7,000 or so distinct CDR3 sequences, approximately 20% being singletons. Only a few counts were recorded for this clonotype. Its antigen remains unknown. Time point reported: sample taken at primary tumor resection. Whole RNA, which was extracted from tumor, nontumor lung tissue or frozen PBMC, was sequenced without any cell sorting. This TCR came from a female donor with early-stage non-small cell lung cancer. Sequences were derived from lung tumor tissue, sampled at surgery.

The CDR3 DNA sequence: TGTGCCAGCAGCTCATATTGGCGGGGGGCCTACAATGAGCAGTTCTTC. It specifies CASSSYWRGAYNEQFF. V and J are TRBV5-5 and TRBJ2-1; 8 bases are a match to TRBD2. V lost 3 bases and J lost 2; bases outside the gene matches: 7. Germline V gene lookup returns CDR1 SGHKS and CDR2 YYEKEE (reference sequence). The CDR3 extends over 16 amino acids.